These 9 T cell receptor beta chains came from one sample sequenced in a study of OX40 agonist ivuxolimab in advanced cancers. TCRdb's copy holds only in-frame clones and misses some; the assay was immunoSEQ multiplex PCR. The table records about 100,000 clones, about 90% of them present only once. The sample here was CD4+ or CD8+ T cells sorted from blood, taken in a trial of the OX40 agonist ivuxolimab. These receptors originate from an adult with an advanced solid tumor such as melanoma, head and neck, liver or kidney cancer.

This rearrangement joins TRBV6-5 to TRBJ1-2; D unclear. The CDR3 totals 14 residues. Germline V gives CDR1 MNHEY, CDR2 SVGAGI. The germline V and J ends were trimmed by 6 bases and 4 bases, with 15 bases remaining between them. DNA for the CDR3: TGTGCCAGCAGAACGGGTCGTTCCACCTATGGCTACACCTTC. It codes for CASRTGRSTYGYTF.

The chain joins TRBV30 to TRBJ2-7; 8 bases are a match to TRBD1. Per the germline V gene, CDR1 is GTSNPN and CDR2 is SVGIG (reference sequence). V was clipped by 5 bases and J by 0 bases; unmatched bases: 3. This CDR3 has 13 residues. The DNA for the CDR3 is TGTGCCTGGGGGACAGGAGGCTCCTACGAGCAGTACTTC. Translated: CAWGTGGSYEQYF. Variable domain in full (rest from reference TRBV30 and TRBJ2-7): SQTIHQWPATLVQPVGSPLSLECTVEGTSNPNLYWYRQAAGRGLQLLFYSVGIGQISSEVPQNLSASRPQDRQFILSSKKLLLSDSGFYLCAWGTGGSYEQYFGPGTRLTVT.

The chain couples TRBV5-1 to TRBJ2-1; 9 positions agree with TRBD1. This CDR3 contains 16 residues. The germline gives CDR1 SGHRS, CDR2 YFSETQ. The V gene end was trimmed by 1 base and the J gene end by 8 bases; junction bases not matched to a gene: 10. The CDR3 reads CASSLNGDRVNDEQFF. CDR3 DNA sequence: TGCGCCAGCAGCTTGAACGGGGACAGGGTCAATGATGAGCAGTTCTTC.

This clone was counted a single time. The chain uses TRBV11-3 and TRBJ2-1, with TRBD2 matching over 10 bases. The CDR3 runs 15 residues. J gave up 3 bases and V 2 bases, and 1 base lay outside the gene matches. The germline gives CDR1 SGHNT, CDR2 YENEEA. CDR3 amino acids: CASSLTSGNYNEQFF. The DNA of the CDR3 is TGTGCCAGCAGCTTAACTAGCGGGAACTACAATGAGCAGTTCTTC. Full variable domain (outside the CDR3, taken from reference TRBV11-3 and TRBJ2-1): EAGVVQSPRYKIIEKKQPVAFWCNPISGHNTLYWYLQNLGQGPELLIRYENEEAVDDSQLPKDRFSAERLKGVDSTLKIQPAELGDSAVYLCASSLTSGNYNEQFFGPGTRLTVL.

V is TRBV30 and J is TRBJ1-3, with unresolved D. V lost 4 bases and J 4 bases, leaving 8 bases between the germline ends. Germline CDR1 and CDR2: GTSNPN and SVGIG (reference sequence). This CDR3 is built from 12 residues. Here the CDR3 reads CAWKSSGNTIYF. The CDR3 bases are TGTGCCTGGAAGTCGTCAGGAAACACCATATATTTT.

This chain's CDR3 is CASSSTGSMNTEAFF. The CDR3 nucleotides read TGTGCCAGCAGTTCCACAGGGAGCATGAACACTGAAGCTTTCTTT. This rearrangement joins TRBV28 to TRBJ1-1, with D possibly matching TRBD1 (6 bases). V gave up 4 bases and J gave up 0 bases, with 12 bases separating them. The CDR3 is 15 amino acids. Germline values: CDR1 MDHEN, CDR2 SYDVKM.

The chain links TRBV11-3 to TRBJ1-5; D is undetermined. Trimming removed 1 base at V and 3 bases at J, with 10 bases between. Germline V gene data show CDR1 as SGHNT and CDR2 as YENEEA. This CDR3 comprises 15 residues. The CDR3 is CASSLARSYNQPQHF. In DNA, the CDR3 is TGTGCCAGCAGCTTAGCCCGGAGCTACAATCAGCCCCAGCATTTT. Supplemented by reference TRBV11-3 and TRBJ1-5, the full variable domain reads EAGVVQSPRYKIIEKKQPVAFWCNPISGHNTLYWYLQNLGQGPELLIRYENEEAVDDSQLPKDRFSAERLKGVDSTLKIQPAELGDSAVYLCASSLARSYNQPQHFGDGTRLSIL.

Comments on this clone: Other DNA sequences from this sample encode an identical CDR3 as well. This CDR3 reads CAISGGSSYNEQFF. The CDR3 DNA follows: TGTGCCATCAGCGGCGGGAGCTCCTACAATGAGCAGTTCTTC. The chain couples TRBV10-3 to TRBJ2-1; 7 bases are shared with TRBD2. J was trimmed by 0 bases and V by 6 bases; bases with no gene match: 2. The germline CDR1 and CDR2 sequences are ENHRY and SYGVKD. The CDR3 covers 14 residues.

V gene TRBV28 combines with J gene TRBJ2-1, with 9 bases lining up with TRBD1. This CDR3 is built from 14 residues. Germline V gene sequence: CDR1 MDHEN, CDR2 SYDVKM. The CDR3, as DNA: TGTGTTACTCACGGGACAGGGAGGAACAATGAGCAGTTCTTC. This codes for CVTHGTGRNNEQFF. Combining the CDR3 with reference TRBV28 and TRBJ2-1 gives the whole variable domain DVKVTQSSRYLVKRTGEKVFLECVQDMDHENMFWYRQDPGLGLRLIYFSYDVKMKEKGDIPEGYSVSREKKERFSLILESASTNQTSMYLCVTHGTGRNNEQFFGPGTRLTVL.